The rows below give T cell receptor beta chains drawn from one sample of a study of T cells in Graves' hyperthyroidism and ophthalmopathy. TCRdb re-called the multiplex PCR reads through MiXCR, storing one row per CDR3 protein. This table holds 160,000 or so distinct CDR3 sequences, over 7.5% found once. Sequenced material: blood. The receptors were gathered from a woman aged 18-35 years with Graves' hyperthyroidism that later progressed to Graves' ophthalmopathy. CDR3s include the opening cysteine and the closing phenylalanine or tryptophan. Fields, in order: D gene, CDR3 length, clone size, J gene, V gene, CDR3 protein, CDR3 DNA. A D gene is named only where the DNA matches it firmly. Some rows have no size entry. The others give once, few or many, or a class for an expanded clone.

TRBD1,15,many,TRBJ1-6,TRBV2,CASSEGQGYNSPLHF,TGTGCCAGCAGTGAGGGACAGGGATATAATTCACCCCTCCACTTT
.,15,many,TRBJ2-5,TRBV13,CASSSLTGAQETQYF,TGTGCCAGCAGTTCTTTGACAGGAGCCCAAGAGACCCAGTACTTC
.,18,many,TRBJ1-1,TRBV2,CASSEALLGYGGNTEAFF,TGTGCCAGCAGTGAAGCGCTTCTGGGGTACGGAGGGAACACTGAAGCTTTCTTT
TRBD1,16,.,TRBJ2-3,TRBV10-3,CAISEVETGYTDTQYF,TGTGCCATCAGTGAGGTAGAGACAGGGTACACAGATACGCAGTATTTT
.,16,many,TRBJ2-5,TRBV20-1,CSARVWGRRLQETQYF,TGCAGTGCTAGAGTTTGGGGCAGGAGGCTCCAAGAGACCCAGTACTTC
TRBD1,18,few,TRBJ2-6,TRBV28,CASSRPGQGNSGANVLTF,TGTGCCAGCAGTCGACCGGGACAGGGTAACTCTGGGGCCAACGTCCTGACTTTC
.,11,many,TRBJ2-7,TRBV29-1,CSVLQGGEQYF,TGCAGCGTCCTACAGGGCGGAGAGCAGTACTTC
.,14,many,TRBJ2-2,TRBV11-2,CASSSTENTGELFF,TGTGCCAGCAGCTCGACGGAGAACACCGGGGAGCTGTTTTTT
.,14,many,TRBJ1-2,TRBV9,CASSVEGLMDGYTF,TGTGCCAGCAGCGTAGAAGGTCTGATGGATGGCTACACCTTC
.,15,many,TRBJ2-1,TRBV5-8,CASSFGLSSYNEQFF,TGTGCCAGCAGCTTCGGGTTAAGCTCCTACAATGAGCAGTTCTTC
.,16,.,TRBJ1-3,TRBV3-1,CASSQVSGAGGNTIYF,TGTGCCAGCAGCCAAGTAAGCGGGGCAGGTGGAAACACCATATATTTT
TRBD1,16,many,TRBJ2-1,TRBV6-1,CASTPAPGQGAYEQFF,TGTGCCAGCACCCCAGCTCCGGGACAGGGGGCCTATGAGCAGTTCTTC
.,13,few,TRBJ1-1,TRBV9,CASSVGGYTETFF,TGTGCCAGCAGCGTAGGAGGATACACTGAAACTTTCTTT
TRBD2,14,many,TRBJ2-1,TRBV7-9,CASSTGTNLNEQFF,TGTGCCAGCAGCACCGGGACTAATCTGAATGAGCAGTTCTTC
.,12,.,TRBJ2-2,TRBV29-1,CSVDKVTGGLFF,TGCAGCGTTGATAAGGTGACCGGGGGGCTGTTTTTT
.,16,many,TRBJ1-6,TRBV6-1,CASMLFDGSGNSPLHF,TGTGCCAGCATGTTGTTCGACGGCTCTGGTAATTCACCCCTCCACTTT
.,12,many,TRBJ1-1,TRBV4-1,CASSQGYTEAFF,TGCGCCAGCAGCCAAGGGTACACTGAAGCTTTCTTT
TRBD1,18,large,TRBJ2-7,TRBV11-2,CASSLDRRGQGPYYEQYF,TGTGCCAGCAGCTTAGATCGGAGGGGACAGGGCCCATACTACGAGCAGTACTTC
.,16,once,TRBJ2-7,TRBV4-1,CASSLSPHGDSYEQYF,TGCGCCAGCAGCCTCTCACCCCACGGGGATTCCTACGAGCAGTACTTC
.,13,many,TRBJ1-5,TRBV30,CAWNLNSNQPQHF,TGTGCCTGGAATTTAAATAGCAATCAGCCCCAGCATTTT
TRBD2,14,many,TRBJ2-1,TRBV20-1,CSAGGLAGLSEQFF,TGCAGTGCGGGGGGGCTAGCGGGTCTAAGTGAGCAGTTCTTC
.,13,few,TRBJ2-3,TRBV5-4,CASRGPRTDTQYF,TGTGCCAGCAGGGGGCCTAGGACAGATACGCAGTATTTT
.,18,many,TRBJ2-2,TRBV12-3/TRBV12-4,CASSFIVGGLLNTGELFF,TGTGCCAGCAGTTTTATAGTTGGGGGACTCTTAAACACCGGGGAGCTGTTTTTT
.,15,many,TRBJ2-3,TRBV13,CASSLAGEDTDTQYF,TGTGCCAGCAGCTTAGCGGGGGAGGACACAGATACGCAGTATTTT
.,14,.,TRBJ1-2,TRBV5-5,CASSLWGAYYGYTF,TGTGCCAGCAGCTTGTGGGGGGCTTACTATGGCTACACCTTC
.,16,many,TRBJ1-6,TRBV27,CASGRQASTPHSPLHF,TGTGCCAGCGGCCGACAGGCCAGCACCCCACATTCACCCCTCCACTTT
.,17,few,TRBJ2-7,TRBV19,CASSIAHREGQHYEQYF,TGTGCCAGTAGTATAGCCCACCGGGAGGGACAGCACTACGAGCAGTACTTC
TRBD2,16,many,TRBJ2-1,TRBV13,CASSSTSSGPGNEQFF,TGTGCCAGCAGCTCAACCTCTAGCGGACCGGGGAATGAGCAGTTCTTC
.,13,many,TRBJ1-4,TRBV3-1,CASSHNTNEKLFF,TGTGCCAGCAGCCATAATACTAATGAAAAACTGTTTTTT
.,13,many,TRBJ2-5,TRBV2,CASSDARPETQYF,TGTGCCAGCAGTGATGCCAGGCCAGAGACCCAGTACTTC
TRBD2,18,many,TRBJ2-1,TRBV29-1,CSVEDRWSGRHLGDEQFF,TGCAGCGTTGAAGATCGGTGGAGCGGGAGACACCTGGGGGATGAGCAGTTCTTC
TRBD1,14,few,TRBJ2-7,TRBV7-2,CASSWTGFSYEQYF,TGTGCCAGCAGTTGGACAGGGTTCTCCTACGAGCAGTACTTC
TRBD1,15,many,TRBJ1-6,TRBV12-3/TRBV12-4,CASSSPQGANSPLHF,TGTGCCAGCAGTTCCCCACAGGGGGCGAATTCACCCCTCCACTTT
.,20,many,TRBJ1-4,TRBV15,CATSREAPFTPGRLNEKLFF,TGTGCCACCAGCAGAGAGGCCCCCTTCACACCGGGACGGCTTAATGAAAAACTGTTTTTT
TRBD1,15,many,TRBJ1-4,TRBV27,CASSLWGTVNEKLFF,TGTGCCAGCAGTTTGTGGGGGACAGTTAATGAAAAACTGTTTTTT
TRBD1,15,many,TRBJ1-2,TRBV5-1,CASSLALQGGFGYTF,TGCGCCAGCAGCTTGGCCCTTCAGGGGGGATTTGGCTACACCTTC
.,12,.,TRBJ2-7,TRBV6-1,CASTGLAYEQYF,TGTGCCAGCACAGGGCTGGCCTACGAGCAGTACTTC
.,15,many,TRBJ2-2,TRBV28,CASSFFAGRSGELFF,TGTGCCAGCAGTTTTTTCGCGGGACGGTCCGGGGAGCTGTTTTTT
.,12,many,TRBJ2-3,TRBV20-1,CSARSALDTQYF,TGCAGTGCTAGATCCGCTTTAGATACGCAGTATTTT
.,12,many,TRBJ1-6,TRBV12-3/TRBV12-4,CASWDGGSPLHF,TGTGCCAGTTGGGACGGAGGGTCACCCCTCCACTTT
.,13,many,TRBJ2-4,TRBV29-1,CSVSRLAKNIQYF,TGCAGCGTTTCGAGACTAGCCAAAAACATTCAGTACTTC
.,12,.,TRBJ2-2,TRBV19,CASSIYTGELFF,TGTGCCAGTAGTATCTACACCGGGGAGCTGTTTTTT
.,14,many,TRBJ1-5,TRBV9,CASNTGSFNQPQHF,TGTGCCAGCAATACAGGGTCGTTCAATCAGCCCCAGCATTTT
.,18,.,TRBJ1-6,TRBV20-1,CSARRVWRKFLLYSPLHF,TGCAGTGCTAGGAGGGTATGGAGAAAATTTTTATTGTATTCACCCCTCCACTTT
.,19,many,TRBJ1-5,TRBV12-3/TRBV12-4,CASSRAIGQLLYSNQPQHF,TGTGCCAGCAGTCGAGCTATAGGACAGCTTCTTTATAGCAATCAGCCCCAGCATTTT
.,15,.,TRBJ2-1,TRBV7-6,CASSLVRSSYNEQFF,TGTGCCAGCAGCTTAGTACGGAGCTCCTACAATGAGCAGTTCTTC
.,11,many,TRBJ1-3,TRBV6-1,CASSNGNTIYF,TGTGCCAGCAGTAATGGAAACACCATATATTTT
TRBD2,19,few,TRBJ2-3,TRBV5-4,CASSFPEAGGLGGTDTQYF,TGTGCCAGCAGCTTCCCCGAAGCGGGGGGGCTAGGGGGCACAGATACGCAGTATTTT
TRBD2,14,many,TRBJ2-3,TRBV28,CASSPGLAADTQYF,TGTGCCAGCAGCCCGGGACTAGCGGCAGATACGCAGTATTTT
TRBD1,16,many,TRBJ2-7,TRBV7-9,CASSSITGTGRSEQYF,TGTGCCAGCAGCTCGATAACCGGGACAGGGAGGTCTGAGCAGTACTTC
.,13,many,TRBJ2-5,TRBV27,CASSLATRKTQYF,TGTGCCAGCAGTTTAGCTACACGGAAGACCCAGTACTTC
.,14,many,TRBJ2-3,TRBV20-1,CSASWLALTDTQYF,TGCAGTGCTAGTTGGTTAGCTCTCACAGATACGCAGTATTTT
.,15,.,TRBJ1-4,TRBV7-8,CASSQQGSANEKLFF,TGTGCCAGCAGCCAACAGGGTTCAGCTAATGAAAAACTGTTTTTT
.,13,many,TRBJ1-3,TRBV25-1,CATSVGGGNTIYF,TGTGCCACCTCGGTGGGGGGTGGAAACACCATATATTTT
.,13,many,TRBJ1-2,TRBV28,CASRAGHNYGYTF,TGTGCCAGCAGGGCGGGACACAACTATGGCTACACCTTC
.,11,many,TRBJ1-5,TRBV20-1,CSAGGDQPQHF,TGCAGTGCTGGAGGGGATCAGCCCCAGCATTTT
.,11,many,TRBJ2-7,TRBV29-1,CSVADDYEQYF,TGCAGCGTCGCAGACGACTACGAGCAGTACTTC
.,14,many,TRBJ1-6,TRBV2,CASRDQGINSPLHF,TGTGCCAGCAGGGACCAGGGGATCAATTCACCCCTCCACTTT
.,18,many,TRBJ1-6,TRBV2,CASQFNGYQGGNNSPLHF,TGTGCCAGCCAGTTCAACGGGTACCAGGGAGGGAATAATTCACCCCTCCACTTT